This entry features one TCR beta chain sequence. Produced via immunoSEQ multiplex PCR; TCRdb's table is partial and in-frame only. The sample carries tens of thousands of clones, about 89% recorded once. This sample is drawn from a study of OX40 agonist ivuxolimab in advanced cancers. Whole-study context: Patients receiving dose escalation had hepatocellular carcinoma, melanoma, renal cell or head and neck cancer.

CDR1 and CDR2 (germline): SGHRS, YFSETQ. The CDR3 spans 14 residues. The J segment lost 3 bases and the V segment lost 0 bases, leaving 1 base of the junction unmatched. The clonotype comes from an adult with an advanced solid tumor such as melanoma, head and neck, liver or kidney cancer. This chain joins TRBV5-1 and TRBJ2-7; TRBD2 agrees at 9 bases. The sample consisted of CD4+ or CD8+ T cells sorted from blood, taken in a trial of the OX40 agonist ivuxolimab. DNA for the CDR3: TGCGCCAGCAGCTTGGGGCGGGAGGGCTACGAGCAGTACTTC. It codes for CASSLGREGYEQYF.